This is a list of T cell receptor beta chains from one sample in a study of T cell responses to AZD1222 COVID-19 vaccine. Profiled with immunoSEQ multiplex PCR; TCRdb holds only in-frame clones, not every one. The sample consists of under 150,000 clones, 80% to 90% of them appearing once. Sequenced here: peripheral blood, sampled on day 0 of AZD1222 vaccination. These receptors all stem from an adult in good health. The CDR3 runs from the conserved cysteine through the conserved F or W. D genes are given only for firm matches. Expanded clones get a size class; other rows say once, few or many, or leave the size out.

abundance	v_gene	j_gene	d_gene	CDR3aa	CDR3nt
NA	TRBV2	TRBJ1-4	NA	CASTKTGGSNEKLFF	TGTGCCAGCACCAAAACCGGGGGATCAAATGAAAAACTGTTTTTT
NA	TRBV10-3	TRBJ1-2	NA	CAISESTYRINYGYTF	TGTGCCATCAGTGAGTCGACATACCGGATTAACTATGGCTACACCTTC
NA	TRBV28	TRBJ1-2	TRBD1	CASSSGQGSNGYTF	TGTGCCAGCAGTTCCGGACAGGGTTCGAATGGCTACACCTTC
NA	TRBV7-9	TRBJ1-1	TRBD1	CASSEGTGNTEAFF	TGTGCCAGCAGCGAGGGGACAGGGAACACTGAAGCTTTCTTT
once	TRBV2	TRBJ1-5	NA	CASSDDSNQPQHF	TGTGCCAGCAGTGACGATAGCAATCAGCCCCAGCATTTT
once	TRBV29-1	TRBJ1-1	NA	CSVMGVLNTEAFF	TGCAGCGTTATGGGGGTCTTGAACACTGAAGCTTTCTTT
NA	TRBV25-1	TRBJ1-5	NA	CASRGGQPQHF	TGTGCCAGCAGGGGAGGACAGCCCCAGCATTTT
few	TRBV13	TRBJ1-4	TRBD1	CASSTRQGSNEKLFF	TGTGCCAGCAGCACCCGACAGGGGTCGAATGAAAAACTGTTTTTT
few	TRBV18	TRBJ2-5	NA	CASSPLGGETQYF	TGTGCCAGCTCACCACTTGGGGGAGAGACCCAGTACTTC
NA	TRBV10-2	TRBJ1-2	NA	CASRQDRNANYGYTF	TGCGCCAGCAGGCAAGACAGGAACGCTAACTATGGCTACACCTTC
NA	TRBV5-5	TRBJ1-4	NA	CASSLLQRGRNEKLFF	TGTGCCAGCAGCTTGTTGCAGCGGGGTCGTAATGAAAAACTGTTTTTT